The next 27 T cell receptor beta chains were all read from a single sample in a study of cytomegalovirus exposure and HLA in healthy donors (dated by TCRdb to about 2017). Library preparation used the immunoSEQ multiplex PCR assay. For the multiplex PCR, a mixture combining 60 forward primers for TCR Vbeta segments and 13 reverse primers for TCR Jbeta segments was used. Here the immuneACCESS table is served through TCRdb, limited to in-frame sequences with V and J called. Missing clones are a known gap in these copies; in checked studies unresolved V genes cover under half, and the rest lacks a known reason. The sample contains some 120,000 clones, less than 85% of them found a single time. Approximately 8.4% of the sample belongs to the ten largest clones. Sequenced input: PBMCs. The receptors were sampled from a young man in good health and CMV-seropositive.

The rearrangement uses TRBV10-3 and TRBJ1-5; D is unresolved. This CDR3 comprises 14 residues. V was cut by 0 bases and J by 6 bases, with 9 bases left in between. Germline CDR1 and CDR2: ENHRY and SYGVKD. CDR3 DNA: TGTGCCATCAGTGAGTCGATTGGGAGTCAGCCCCAGCATTTT. Its protein product is CAISESIGSQPQHF.

J is TRBJ1-3 and V is TRBV6-5; D call uncertain. This CDR3 comprises 13 residues. Between the trimmed V and J ends, which lost 6 bases and 0 bases, there was a span of 6 bases. Germline V gene data show CDR1 as MNHEY and CDR2 as SVGAGI. This CDR3 reads CASSPSSGNTIYF. The CDR3 region has the DNA TGTGCCAGCAGCCCCAGCTCTGGAAACACCATATATTTT.

This chain links TRBV9 with TRBJ2-5, with 7 bases identical to TRBD1. Germline CDR1 is SGDLS and CDR2 is YYNGEE. The CDR3 spans 15 residues. Unmatched junction bases numbered 7, after V lost 0 bases and J lost 5 bases. CDR3 in amino acids: CASSVDRGRSETQYF. The CDR3 nucleotides read TGTGCCAGCAGCGTAGACAGGGGAAGGAGCGAGACCCAGTACTTC.

J is TRBJ1-5 and V is TRBV6-6; a weak D match, TRBD1 (5 bases). V was pared by 3 bases and J by 5 bases, with 11 bases between. The germline V gene has CDR1 MNHNY and CDR2 SVGAGI (reference sequence). The CDR3 has 14 residues. The CDR3: CASSYIRDDQPQHF. In DNA, the CDR3 is TGTGCCAGCAGTTATATCAGGGATGATCAGCCCCAGCATTTT.

The V gene is TRBV6-5, the J gene TRBJ1-2; the D gene is possibly TRBD1 (5 bases). The CDR3 totals 15 residues. Germline values: CDR1 MNHEY, CDR2 SVGAGI. Trimming left V 2 bases short and J 6 bases short, with 16 bases between. The CDR3: CASSYSPTVTDGYTF. The CDR3, as DNA: TGTGCCAGCAGTTACAGCCCGACAGTTACCGATGGCTACACCTTC.

On this clone itself: Within the sample, other DNA sequences also encode this same CDR3. This rearrangement joins TRBV27 to TRBJ1-5; a possible D gene is TRBD1 (5 bases). In germline, CDR1 is MNHEY, CDR2 SMNVEV (reference sequence). Deletions cut 3 bases from V and 0 bases from J, with 6 bases between. The CDR3 runs to 14 residues. DNA of the CDR3: TGTGCCAGCAGTTTGGGGCTTAGCAATCAGCCCCAGCATTTT. It specifies CASSLGLSNQPQHF.

This chain connects TRBV25-1 to TRBJ1-1, with D uncertain. Germline V gene lookup returns CDR1 MGHDK and CDR2 SYGVNS. Trimming cost V 6 bases and J 5 bases, with 16 bases left between them. The CDR3 spans 14 residues. The CDR3 nucleotides read TGTGCCAGCAGCAAAGGTCGGTGGGCGACTGAAGCTTTCTTT. Protein: CASSKGRWATEAFF.

About this clone itself: The junction and the germline gene differ at one end; a read error may be behind it. J is TRBJ1-3 and V is TRBV30; tentatively, D is TRBD1 (5 bases). The V gene's germline CDR1 is GTSNPN and CDR2 SVGIG (reference sequence). The CDR3 loop spans 14 amino acids. This chain's CDR3 is CAWSSGMGTPPEDF. CDR3 DNA sequence: TGTGCCTGGAGCTCTGGGATGGGGACTCCGCCCGAGGATTTT.

This clone was seen only a few times. This sequence joins TRBV6-5 and TRBJ2-7; tentatively, D is TRBD2 (5 bases). There are 15 residues in the CDR3. V dropped 5 bases and J dropped 7 bases, with 21 bases sitting between them. Germline V gene data show CDR1 as MNHEY and CDR2 as SVGAGI. Here the CDR3 DNA reads TGTGCCAGCAGTAATAGACGGAGGTTTACGTCAGAGCAGTACTTC. Encoded protein: CASSNRRRFTSEQYF.

The chain employs TRBV4-1 and TRBJ2-6, with 8 bases matching TRBD1. The junction had 5 bases not matched to a gene; V was cut back by 8 bases and J by 2 bases. Germline V gene lookup returns CDR1 MGHRA and CDR2 YSYEKL. This CDR3 region has 15 residues. CDR3 bases: TGCGCCAGCGGTACACAGGGGGCTGGGGCCAACGTCCTGACTTTC. Translated, it gives CASGTQGAGANVLTF.

This clone has just a few counts. The chain is built from TRBV2 and TRBJ2-2; D is perhaps TRBD2 (5 bases). Trimming removed 6 bases at V and 5 bases at J, with 19 bases between. The CDR3 contains 16 residues. The V gene's germline CDR1 is SNHLY and CDR2 FYNNEI. The DNA of the CDR3 is TGTGCCAGCAGGGCCAAGGGTTGGAGGATGACCGGGGAGCTGTTTTTT. It specifies CASRAKGWRMTGELFF.

V is TRBV9 and J is TRBJ1-1, with D unresolved. Per the germline V gene, CDR1 is SGDLS and CDR2 is YYNGEE. The CDR3 spans 15 residues. V gave up 0 bases and J gave up 4 bases, with 13 bases separating them. CDR3 coding DNA: TGTGCCAGCAGCGTAGCGGAGGGAAAATTCACTGAAGCTTTCTTT. Residues: CASSVAEGKFTEAFF. The variable domain in full, completed from reference TRBV9 and TRBJ1-1, reads DSGVTQTPKHLITATGQRVTLRCSPRSGDLSVYWYQQSLDQGLQFLIQYYNGEERAKGNILERFSAQQFPDLHSELNLSSLELGDSALYFCASSVAEGKFTEAFFGQGTRLTVV.

This chain connects TRBV5-1 to TRBJ2-7; 13 positions match TRBD2. The CDR3 totals 16 residues. V dropped 3 bases and J dropped 8; count of bases not matched to a gene: 11. Germline V gives CDR1 SGHRS, CDR2 YFSETQ. In nucleotides, the CDR3 is TGCGCCAGCAGCTCCGAGGGACTAGCGGGGACTAACAAGCAGTACTTC. This sequence encodes CASSSEGLAGTNKQYF.

The chain carries TRBV5-4 and TRBJ1-2; a weak D match, TRBD1 (5 bases). Per germline, CDR1 SGHNT and CDR2 YYREEE (reference sequence). V shed 0 bases and J shed 7 bases, with 13 bases lying between them. This CDR3 contains 14 residues. In DNA, the CDR3 is TGTGCCAGCAGCTTGGCAGGGTCGGCTGGTGGCTACACCTTC. Translating gives CASSLAGSAGGYTF.

V usage is TRBV9 and J usage is TRBJ1-1; 10 bases map to TRBD1. The trim removed 2 bases at V and 0 bases at J, leaving 13 bases unmatched. The CDR3 spans 19 residues. The germline gives CDR1 SGDLS, CDR2 YYNGEE. The DNA of the CDR3 is TGTGCCAGCAGCGTGGGACTGGGACAGGGGACTGACCTGAACACTGAAGCTTTCTTT. Translation gives CASSVGLGQGTDLNTEAFF.

This clone was seen just once. The CDR3 is CASSPPSGGAVETQYF. The CDR3 nucleotides are TGTGCCAGCTCACCCCCTAGCGGGGGGGCCGTGGAGACCCAGTACTTC. The chain couples TRBV18 to TRBJ2-5, with 12 bases that match TRBD2. The CDR3 sequence is 16 residues long. Germline V gives CDR1 KGHSH, CDR2 LQKENI. V lost 3 bases, J lost 5 bases, and 7 bases stayed unmatched.

V is TRBV28 and J is TRBJ1-3; D is uncertain. Trimming removed 7 bases from V and 1 base from J, with 11 bases in between. Germline loops: CDR1 MDHEN, CDR2 SYDVKM. This CDR3 has 14 amino acids. For the CDR3, the DNA is TGTGCCAGCACCCCTGCGGGGTCTGGAAACACCATATATTTT. It translates to CASTPAGSGNTIYF.

CDR3 sequence reads: CASSYRYEQYF. The CDR3 coding sequence is TGTGCCAGCAGTTACCGGTACGAGCAGTACTTC. The chain couples TRBV6-5 to TRBJ2-7, with D unclear. Between the trimmed V and J ends, which lost 2 bases and 4 bases, there was a span of 3 bases. The CDR3 runs 11 residues. Germline CDR1 reads MNHEY; CDR2 reads SVGAGI.

Regarding this clone: One end of the junction is discordant with germline, which a read error may explain. Other DNA sequences in the same sample also yield this CDR3. The chain has TRBV5-4 and TRBJ2-3; D uncertain. This CDR3 has 14 amino acids. Germline values: CDR1 SGHNT, CDR2 YYREEE (reference sequence). The CDR3 here is CASSLVSSPDTQYF. The CDR3 nucleotides are TGCGCCAGCAGCTTGGTATCCTCTCCAGATACGCAGTATTTT.

This chain's CDR3 is CASSDSGAGATDTQYF. CDR3 sequence (DNA): TGTGCCAGCAGTGACTCTGGGGCAGGGGCCACAGATACGCAGTATTTT. The rearrangement uses TRBV6-4 and TRBJ2-3, with D maybe TRBD1 (6 bases). Trimming left V 0 bases short and J 2 bases short, with 12 bases between. Germline CDR1 MRHNA, CDR2 SNTAGT. This CDR3 is 16 amino acids long.

This chain uses TRBV21-1 with TRBJ1-1. TRBV21-1 is listed as a pseudogene. This CDR3 region has 16 residues. The CDR3 nucleotides are TGTGCCAGCAGCAAAGATCACGGGGGGGGTGAAACTGAAGCTTTCTTT. Its protein is CASSKDHGGGETEAFF.

This clone was observed a single time. V gene TRBV9 combines with J gene TRBJ1-1, with 7 bases aligning to TRBD1. Germline V lookup: CDR1 SGDLS, CDR2 YYNGEE. The CDR3 spans 14 residues. V shed 0 bases, J shed 6 bases, and the junction held 5 bases outside the gene matches. CDR3 sequence: CASSVAYRGPEAFF. In nucleotides, the CDR3 is TGTGCCAGCAGCGTAGCCTACAGGGGCCCTGAAGCTTTCTTT.

This chain links TRBV14 with TRBJ1-2; D unresolved. V lost 4 bases and J 4 bases, leaving 16 bases between the germline ends. Germline V gene sequence: CDR1 SGHDN, CDR2 FVKESK. The CDR3 has 15 residues. This CDR3 reads CASSRRETNFYGYTF. DNA of the CDR3: TGTGCCAGCAGCCGAAGAGAGACAAACTTCTATGGCTACACCTTC.

Comment on this clone: Germline and junction disagree at one end, which may indicate a read error. The J gene is TRBJ2-1, the V gene TRBV2; maybe TRBD2 (5 bases). CDR1 SNHLY and CDR2 FYNNEI come from the germline V gene. This CDR3 comprises 11 residues. CDR3 DNA: TGTGCCAGCAGTGTGGCGGGCCCCTCGATCTTC. This codes for CASSVAGPSIF.

This chain uses TRBV6-1 with TRBJ1-1; D remains ambiguous. This CDR3 is 12 amino acids long. Germline V gives CDR1 MNHNS, CDR2 SASEGT. V lost 3 bases, J lost 8 bases, and 10 bases lay in between. The CDR3 here is CASSEGRVEAFF. Here the CDR3 DNA reads TGTGCCAGCAGTGAGGGGAGGGTCGAAGCTTTCTTT.

The V and J genes are TRBV27 and TRBJ1-5; TRBD1 is a possible D gene (6 bases). Trimming left V 5 bases short and J 0 bases short, with 17 bases between. The CDR3 covers 17 residues. Germline CDR1 MNHEY, CDR2 SMNVEV (reference sequence). The CDR3, as DNA: TGTGCCAGCAGTCCTCTCCTGGACAGCGGTAGCAATCAGCCCCAGCATTTT. Its translation: CASSPLLDSGSNQPQHF.

The chain has TRBV12-5 and TRBJ2-1; unclear D gene. CDR3 length: 15 amino acids. The V and J ends lost 6 bases and 2 bases respectively, with 14 bases between them. Germline CDR1 is LGHNT and CDR2 is FRNRAP. CDR3 DNA: TGTGCTAGTGGCCGCTTAGAGGCCGCCTACAATGAGCAGTTCTTC. Translated, it gives CASGRLEAAYNEQFF.